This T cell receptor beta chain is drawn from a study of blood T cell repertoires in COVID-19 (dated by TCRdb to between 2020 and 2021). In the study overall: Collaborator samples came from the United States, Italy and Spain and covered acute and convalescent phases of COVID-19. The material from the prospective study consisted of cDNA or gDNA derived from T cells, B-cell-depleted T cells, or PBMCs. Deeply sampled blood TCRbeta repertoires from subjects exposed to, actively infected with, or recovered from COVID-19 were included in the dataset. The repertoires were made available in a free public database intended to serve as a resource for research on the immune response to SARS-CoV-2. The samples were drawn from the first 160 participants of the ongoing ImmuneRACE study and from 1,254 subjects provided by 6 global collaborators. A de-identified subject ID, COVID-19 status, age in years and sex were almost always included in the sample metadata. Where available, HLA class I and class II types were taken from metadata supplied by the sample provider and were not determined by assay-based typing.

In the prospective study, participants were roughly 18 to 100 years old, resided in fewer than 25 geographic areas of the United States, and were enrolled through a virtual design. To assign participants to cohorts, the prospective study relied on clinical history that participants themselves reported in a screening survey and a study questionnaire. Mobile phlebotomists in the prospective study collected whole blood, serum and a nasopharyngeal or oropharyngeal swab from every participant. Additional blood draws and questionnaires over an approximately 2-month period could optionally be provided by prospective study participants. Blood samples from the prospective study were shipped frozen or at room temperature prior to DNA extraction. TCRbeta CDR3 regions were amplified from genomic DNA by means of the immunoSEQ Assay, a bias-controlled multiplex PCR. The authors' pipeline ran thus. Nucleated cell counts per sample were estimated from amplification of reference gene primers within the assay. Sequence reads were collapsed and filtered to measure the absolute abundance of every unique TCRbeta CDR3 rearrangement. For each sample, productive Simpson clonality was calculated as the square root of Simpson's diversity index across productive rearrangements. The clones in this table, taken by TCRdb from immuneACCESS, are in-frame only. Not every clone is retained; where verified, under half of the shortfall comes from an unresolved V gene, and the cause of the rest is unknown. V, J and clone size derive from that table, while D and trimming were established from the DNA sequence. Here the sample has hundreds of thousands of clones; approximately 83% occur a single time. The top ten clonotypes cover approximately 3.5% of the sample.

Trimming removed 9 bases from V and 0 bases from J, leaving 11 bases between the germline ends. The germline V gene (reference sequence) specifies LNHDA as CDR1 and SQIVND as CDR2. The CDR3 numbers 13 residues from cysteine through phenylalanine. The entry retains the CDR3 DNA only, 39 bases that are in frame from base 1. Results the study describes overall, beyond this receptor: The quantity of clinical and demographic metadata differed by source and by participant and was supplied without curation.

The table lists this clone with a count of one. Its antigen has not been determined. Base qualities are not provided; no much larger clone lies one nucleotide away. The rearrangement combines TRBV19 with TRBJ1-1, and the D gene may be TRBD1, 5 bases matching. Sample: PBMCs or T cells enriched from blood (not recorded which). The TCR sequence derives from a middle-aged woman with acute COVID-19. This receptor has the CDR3 CASTRGVNTEAFF. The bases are TGTGCCAGCACCCGGGGGGTGAACACTGAAGCTTTCTTT.